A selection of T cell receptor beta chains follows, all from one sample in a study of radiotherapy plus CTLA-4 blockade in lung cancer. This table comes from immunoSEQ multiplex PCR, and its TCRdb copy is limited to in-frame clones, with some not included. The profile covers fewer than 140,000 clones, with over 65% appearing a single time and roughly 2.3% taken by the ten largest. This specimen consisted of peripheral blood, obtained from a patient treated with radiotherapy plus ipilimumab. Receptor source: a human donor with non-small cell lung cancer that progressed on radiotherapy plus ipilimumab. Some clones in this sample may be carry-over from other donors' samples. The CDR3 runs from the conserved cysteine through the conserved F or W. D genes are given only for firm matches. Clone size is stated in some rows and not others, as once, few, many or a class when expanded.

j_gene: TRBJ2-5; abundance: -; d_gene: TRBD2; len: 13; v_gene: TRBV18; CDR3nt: TGTGCCAGCTCACCACGGGGGGGAGAGACCCAGTACTTC; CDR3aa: CASSPRGGETQYF
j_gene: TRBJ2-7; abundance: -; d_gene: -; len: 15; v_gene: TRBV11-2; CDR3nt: TGTGCCAGCAGCTTAGGGGTCTCCCGGGGCGACGAGCAGTACTTC; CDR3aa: CASSLGVSRGDEQYF
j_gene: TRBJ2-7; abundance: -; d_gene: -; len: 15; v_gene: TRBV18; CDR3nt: TGTGCCAGCTCACAGGTCGGGACAACATTATACGAGCAGTACTTC; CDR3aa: CASSQVGTTLYEQYF
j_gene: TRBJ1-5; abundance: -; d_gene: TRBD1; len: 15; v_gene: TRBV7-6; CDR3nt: TGTGCCAGCAGCTTAGGACAGGGGGGCGGTCAGCCCCAGCATTTT; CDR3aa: CASSLGQGGGQPQHF
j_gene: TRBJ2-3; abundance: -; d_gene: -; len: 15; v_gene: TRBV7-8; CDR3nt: TGTGCCAGCAGCCCCCAGCCGGGGTGGACAGATACGCAGTATTTT; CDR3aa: CASSPQPGWTDTQYF
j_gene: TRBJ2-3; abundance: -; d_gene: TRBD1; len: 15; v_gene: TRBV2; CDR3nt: TGTGCCAGCAATCGGGGGCAGGGGGCCGCAGATACGCAGTATTTT; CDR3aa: CASNRGQGAADTQYF
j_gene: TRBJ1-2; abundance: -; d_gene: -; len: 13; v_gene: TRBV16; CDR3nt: TGTGCCAGCAGCCTTCGGGAGAACTATGGCTACGCCTTC; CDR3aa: CASSLRENYGYAF
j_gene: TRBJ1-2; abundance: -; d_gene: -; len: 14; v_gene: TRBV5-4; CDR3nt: TGTGCCAGCAGCCCGGAAAACAGGGACTATGGCTACACCTTC; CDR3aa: CASSPENRDYGYTF
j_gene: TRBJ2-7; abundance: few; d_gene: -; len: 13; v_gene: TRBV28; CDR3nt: TGTGCCAGCAGTTGGAGGAGGGTTCGCGAGCAGTACTTC; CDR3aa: CASSWRRVREQYF
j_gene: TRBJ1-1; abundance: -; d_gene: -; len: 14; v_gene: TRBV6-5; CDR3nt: TGTGCCAGCAGTGTTGGCCAGATGAACACTGAAGCTTTCTTT; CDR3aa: CASSVGQMNTEAFF
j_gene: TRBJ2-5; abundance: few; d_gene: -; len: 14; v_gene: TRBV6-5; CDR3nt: TGTGCCAGCAGTTACTCAGTGGTGGGAGAGACCCAGTACTTC; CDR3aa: CASSYSVVGETQYF
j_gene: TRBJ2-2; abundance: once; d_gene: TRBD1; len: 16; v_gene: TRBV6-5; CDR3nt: TGTGCCAGCAGTTCCAGGACAGGGCAAGGGACCGGGGAGCTGTTTTTT; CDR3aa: CASSSRTGQGTGELFF
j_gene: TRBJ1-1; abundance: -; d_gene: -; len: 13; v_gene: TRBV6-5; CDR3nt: TGTGCCAGCAGTTACAACAGGAACACTGAAGCTTTCTTT; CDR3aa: CASSYNRNTEAFF